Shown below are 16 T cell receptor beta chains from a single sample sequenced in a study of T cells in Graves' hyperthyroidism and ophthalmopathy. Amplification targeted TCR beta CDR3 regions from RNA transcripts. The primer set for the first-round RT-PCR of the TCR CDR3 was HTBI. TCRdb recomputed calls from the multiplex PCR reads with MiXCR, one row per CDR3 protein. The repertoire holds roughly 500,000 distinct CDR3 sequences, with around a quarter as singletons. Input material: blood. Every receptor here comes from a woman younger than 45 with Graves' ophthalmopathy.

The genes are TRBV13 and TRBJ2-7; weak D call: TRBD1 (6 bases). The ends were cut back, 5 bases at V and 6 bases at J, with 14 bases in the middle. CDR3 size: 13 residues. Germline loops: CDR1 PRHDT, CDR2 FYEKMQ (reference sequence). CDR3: CASSGNRVSEQYF. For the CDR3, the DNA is TGTGCCAGCAGCGGAAACAGGGTCTCCGAGCAGTACTTC.

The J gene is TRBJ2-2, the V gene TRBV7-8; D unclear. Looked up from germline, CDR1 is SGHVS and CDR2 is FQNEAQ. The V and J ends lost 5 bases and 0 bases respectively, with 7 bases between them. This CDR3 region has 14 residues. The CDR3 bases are TGTGCCAGCAGCCAGTTCGCGAACACCGGGGAGCTGTTTTTT. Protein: CASSQFANTGELFF.

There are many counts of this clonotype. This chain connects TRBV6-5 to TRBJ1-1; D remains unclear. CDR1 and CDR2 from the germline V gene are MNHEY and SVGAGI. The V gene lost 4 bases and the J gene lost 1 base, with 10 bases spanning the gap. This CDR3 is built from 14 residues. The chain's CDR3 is CASSWGRKNTEAFF. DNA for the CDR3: TGTGCCAGCAGTTGGGGTAGGAAGAACACTGAAGCTTTCTTT.

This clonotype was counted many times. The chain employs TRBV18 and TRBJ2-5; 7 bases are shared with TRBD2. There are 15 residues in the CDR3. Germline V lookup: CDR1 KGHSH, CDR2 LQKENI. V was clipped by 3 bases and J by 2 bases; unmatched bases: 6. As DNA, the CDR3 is TGTGCCAGCTCACCCCAGAGCGGGGCTCAAGAGACCCAGTACTTC. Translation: CASSPQSGAQETQYF.

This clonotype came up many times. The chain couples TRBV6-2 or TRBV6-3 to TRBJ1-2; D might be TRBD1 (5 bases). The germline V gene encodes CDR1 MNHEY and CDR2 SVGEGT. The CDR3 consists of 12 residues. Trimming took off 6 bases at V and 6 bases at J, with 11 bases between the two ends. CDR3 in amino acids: CASRPDSHGYTF. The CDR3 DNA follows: TGTGCCAGCAGACCCGACAGTCATGGCTACACCTTC.

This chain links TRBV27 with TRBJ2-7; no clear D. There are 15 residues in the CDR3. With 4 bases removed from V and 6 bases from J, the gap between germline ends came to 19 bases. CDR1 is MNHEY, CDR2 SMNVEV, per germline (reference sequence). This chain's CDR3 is CASSYSNAGSSEQYF. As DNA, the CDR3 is TGTGCCAGCAGTTACTCGAATGCCGGTTCGAGCGAGCAGTACTTC.

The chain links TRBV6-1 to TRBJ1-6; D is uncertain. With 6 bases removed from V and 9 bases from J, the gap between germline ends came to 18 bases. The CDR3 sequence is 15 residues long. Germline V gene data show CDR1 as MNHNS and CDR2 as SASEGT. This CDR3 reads CASRRNDLSGSPLHF. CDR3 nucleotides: TGTGCCAGCAGACGGAACGACCTAAGTGGTTCACCCCTCCACTTT.

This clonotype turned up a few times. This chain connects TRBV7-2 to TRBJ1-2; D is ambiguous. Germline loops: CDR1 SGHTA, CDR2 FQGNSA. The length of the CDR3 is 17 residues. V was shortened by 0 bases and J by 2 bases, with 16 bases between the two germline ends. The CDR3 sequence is CASSLAVTPRRNYGYTF. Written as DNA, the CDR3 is TGTGCCAGCAGCTTAGCCGTAACCCCGAGAAGAAACTATGGCTACACCTTC.

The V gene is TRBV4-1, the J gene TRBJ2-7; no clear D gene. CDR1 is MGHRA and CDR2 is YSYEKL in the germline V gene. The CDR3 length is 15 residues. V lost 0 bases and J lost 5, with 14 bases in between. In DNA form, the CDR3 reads TGCGCCAGCAGCCAAGAGAGGTTGTCTCGGGACGAGCAGTACTTC. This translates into CASSQERLSRDEQYF.

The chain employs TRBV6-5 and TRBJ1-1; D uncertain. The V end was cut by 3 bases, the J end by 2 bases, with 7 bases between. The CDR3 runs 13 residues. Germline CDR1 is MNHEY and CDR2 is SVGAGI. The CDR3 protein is CASSYWQNTEAFF. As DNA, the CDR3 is TGTGCCAGCAGTTATTGGCAAAACACTGAAGCTTTCTTT.

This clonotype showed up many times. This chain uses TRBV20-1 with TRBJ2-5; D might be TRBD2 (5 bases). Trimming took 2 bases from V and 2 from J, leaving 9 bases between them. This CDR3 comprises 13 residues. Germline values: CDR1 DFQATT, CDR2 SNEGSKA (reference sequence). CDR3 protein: CSARLPGQETQYF. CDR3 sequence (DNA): TGCAGTGCTAGATTACCGGGGCAAGAGACCCAGTACTTC.

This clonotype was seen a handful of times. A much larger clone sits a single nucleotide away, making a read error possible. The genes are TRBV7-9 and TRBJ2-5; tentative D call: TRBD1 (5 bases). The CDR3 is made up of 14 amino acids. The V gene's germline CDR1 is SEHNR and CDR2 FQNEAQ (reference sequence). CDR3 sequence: CASSLIWGQETKYF. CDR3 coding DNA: TGTGCCAGCAGCTTAATTTGGGGCCAAGAGACCAAGTACTTC.

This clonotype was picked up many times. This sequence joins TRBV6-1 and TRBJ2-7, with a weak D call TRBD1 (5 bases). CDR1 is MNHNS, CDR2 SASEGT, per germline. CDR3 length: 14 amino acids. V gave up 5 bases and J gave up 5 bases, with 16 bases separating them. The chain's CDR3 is CASSLDQGPHEQYF. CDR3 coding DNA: TGTGCCAGCAGTCTAGACCAGGGTCCCCACGAGCAGTACTTC.

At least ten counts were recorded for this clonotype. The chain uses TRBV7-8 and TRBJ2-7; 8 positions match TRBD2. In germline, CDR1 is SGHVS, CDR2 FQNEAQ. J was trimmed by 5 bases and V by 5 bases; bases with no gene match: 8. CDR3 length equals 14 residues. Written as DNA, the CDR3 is TGTGCCAGCAGCCCACGGGGGGGTTCCGACGAGCAGTACTTC. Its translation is CASSPRGGSDEQYF.

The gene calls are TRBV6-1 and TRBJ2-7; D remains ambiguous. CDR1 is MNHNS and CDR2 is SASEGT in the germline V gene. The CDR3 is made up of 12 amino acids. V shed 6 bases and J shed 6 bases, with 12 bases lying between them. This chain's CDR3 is CASSESGVEQYF. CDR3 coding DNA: TGTGCCAGCAGCGAGTCCGGAGTCGAGCAGTACTTC.

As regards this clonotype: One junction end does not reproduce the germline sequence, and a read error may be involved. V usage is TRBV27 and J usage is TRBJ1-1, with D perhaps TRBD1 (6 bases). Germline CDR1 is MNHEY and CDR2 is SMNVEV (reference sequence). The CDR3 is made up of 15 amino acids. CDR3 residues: CASSLSGGLSTEVFF. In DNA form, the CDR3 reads TGTGCCAGCAGTTTATCCGGGGGCCTGAGCACTGAAGTTTTCTTT.